This TCR beta chain was captured by sequencing in a study of blood T cell repertoires in COVID-19. Across the study: The analysed material was cDNA or gDNA that came from T cells, B-cell-depleted T cells, or PBMCs.

V shed 1 base and J 8 bases; nucleotides not matched to a gene: 7. The CDR3 spans 15 residues. Germline lookup yields CDR1 SGHAT and CDR2 FQDESV (reference sequence). Profiled with immunoSEQ multiplex PCR; TCRdb holds only in-frame clones, not every one. Among approximately 140,000 clones listed, around 87% were seen once. This clonotype originated in a man older than 75 with acute or convalescent COVID-19. The V gene is TRBV11-1, the J gene TRBJ2-1; TRBD2 agrees at 8 bases. Sample: peripheral blood. CDR3 nucleotides: TGTGCCAGCAGCTTAGGGGAGGGACTAGTCGATGAGCAGTTCTTC. Translation gives CASSLGEGLVDEQFF.